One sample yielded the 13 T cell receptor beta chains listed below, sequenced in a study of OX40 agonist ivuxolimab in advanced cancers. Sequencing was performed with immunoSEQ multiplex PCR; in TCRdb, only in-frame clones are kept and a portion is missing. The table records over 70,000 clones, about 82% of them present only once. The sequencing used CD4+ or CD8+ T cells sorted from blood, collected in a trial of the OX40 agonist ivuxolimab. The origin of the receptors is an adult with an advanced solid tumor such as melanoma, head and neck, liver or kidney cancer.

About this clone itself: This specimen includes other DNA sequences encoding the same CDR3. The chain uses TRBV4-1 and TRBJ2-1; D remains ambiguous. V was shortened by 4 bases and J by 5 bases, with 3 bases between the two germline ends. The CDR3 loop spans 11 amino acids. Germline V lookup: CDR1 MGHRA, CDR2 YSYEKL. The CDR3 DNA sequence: TGCGCCAGCAGCCGTAACAATGAGCAGTTCTTC. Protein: CASSRNNEQFF.

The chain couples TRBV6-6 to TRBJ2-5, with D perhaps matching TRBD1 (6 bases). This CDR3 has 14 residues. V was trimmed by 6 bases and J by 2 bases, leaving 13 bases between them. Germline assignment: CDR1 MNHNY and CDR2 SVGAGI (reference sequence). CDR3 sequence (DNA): TGTGCCAGCAGCGTCGGACAGTCGCAAGAGACCCAGTACTTC. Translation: CASSVGQSQETQYF.

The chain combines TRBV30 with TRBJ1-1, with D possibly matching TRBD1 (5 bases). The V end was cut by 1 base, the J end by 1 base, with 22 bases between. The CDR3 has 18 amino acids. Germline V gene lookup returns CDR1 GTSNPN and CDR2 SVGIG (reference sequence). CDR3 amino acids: CAWSDPLRIRGPNTEAFF. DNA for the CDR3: TGTGCCTGGAGTGACCCCCTTAGGATAAGGGGACCGAACACTGAAGCTTTCTTT. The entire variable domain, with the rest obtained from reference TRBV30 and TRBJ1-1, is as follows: SQTIHQWPATLVQPVGSPLSLECTVEGTSNPNLYWYRQAAGRGLQLLFYSVGIGQISSEVPQNLSASRPQDRQFILSSKKLLLSDSGFYLCAWSDPLRIRGPNTEAFFGQGTRLTVV.

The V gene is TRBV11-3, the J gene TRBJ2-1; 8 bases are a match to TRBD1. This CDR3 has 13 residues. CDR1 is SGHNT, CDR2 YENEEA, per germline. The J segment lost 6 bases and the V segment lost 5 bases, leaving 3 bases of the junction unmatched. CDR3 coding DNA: TGTGCCAGCAGCGCTACAGGGGGCAATGAGCAGTTCTTC. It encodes CASSATGGNEQFF.

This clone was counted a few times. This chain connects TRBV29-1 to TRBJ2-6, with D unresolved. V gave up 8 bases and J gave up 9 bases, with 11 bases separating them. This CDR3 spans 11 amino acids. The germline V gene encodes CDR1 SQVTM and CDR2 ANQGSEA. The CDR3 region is CSIPVGNVLTF. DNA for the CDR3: TGCAGCATTCCCGTGGGCAACGTCCTGACTTTC.

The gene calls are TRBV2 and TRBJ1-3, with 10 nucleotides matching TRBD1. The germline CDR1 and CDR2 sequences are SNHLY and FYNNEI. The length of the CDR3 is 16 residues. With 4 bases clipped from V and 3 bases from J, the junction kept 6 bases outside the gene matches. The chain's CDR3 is CASSGQTGGFGNTIYF. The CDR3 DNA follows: TGTGCCAGCAGTGGACAGACAGGGGGCTTTGGAAACACCATATATTTT.

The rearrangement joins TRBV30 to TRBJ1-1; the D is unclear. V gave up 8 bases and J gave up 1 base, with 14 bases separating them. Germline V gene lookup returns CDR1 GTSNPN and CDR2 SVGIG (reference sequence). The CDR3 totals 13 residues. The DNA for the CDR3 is TGTGCCACTAGGGCAGGCCCGAACACTGAAGCTTTCTTT. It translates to CATRAGPNTEAFF. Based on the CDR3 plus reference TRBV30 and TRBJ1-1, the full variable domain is SQTIHQWPATLVQPVGSPLSLECTVEGTSNPNLYWYRQAAGRGLQLLFYSVGIGQISSEVPQNLSASRPQDRQFILSSKKLLLSDSGFYLCATRAGPNTEAFFGQGTRLTVV.

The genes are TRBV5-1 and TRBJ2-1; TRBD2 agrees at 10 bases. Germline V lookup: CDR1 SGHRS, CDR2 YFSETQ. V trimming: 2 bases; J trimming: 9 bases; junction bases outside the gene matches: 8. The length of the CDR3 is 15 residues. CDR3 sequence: CASSLRAGGHGEQFF. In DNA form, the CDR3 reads TGCGCCAGCAGCTTAAGAGCGGGAGGGCACGGTGAGCAGTTCTTC.

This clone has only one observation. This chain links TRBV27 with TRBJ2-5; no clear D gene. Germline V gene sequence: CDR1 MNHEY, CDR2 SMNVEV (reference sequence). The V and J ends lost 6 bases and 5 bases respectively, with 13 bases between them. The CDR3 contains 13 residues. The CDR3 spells CASRPFRAETQYF. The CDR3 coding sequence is TGTGCCAGCAGACCTTTTAGGGCGGAGACCCAGTACTTC.

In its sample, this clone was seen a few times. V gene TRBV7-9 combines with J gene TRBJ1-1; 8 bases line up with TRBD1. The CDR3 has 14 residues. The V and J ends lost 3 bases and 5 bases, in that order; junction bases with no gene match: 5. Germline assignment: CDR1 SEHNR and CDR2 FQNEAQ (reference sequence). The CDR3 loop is CASSFGQGKTEAFF. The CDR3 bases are TGTGCCAGCAGCTTCGGACAGGGAAAGACTGAAGCTTTCTTT.

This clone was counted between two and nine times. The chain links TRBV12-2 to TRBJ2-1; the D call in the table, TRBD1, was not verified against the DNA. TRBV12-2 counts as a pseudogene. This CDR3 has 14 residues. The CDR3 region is CASREYSSYNEQFF. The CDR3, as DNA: TGTGCAAGTCGCGAGTACAGCTCCTACAATGAGCAGTTCTTC.

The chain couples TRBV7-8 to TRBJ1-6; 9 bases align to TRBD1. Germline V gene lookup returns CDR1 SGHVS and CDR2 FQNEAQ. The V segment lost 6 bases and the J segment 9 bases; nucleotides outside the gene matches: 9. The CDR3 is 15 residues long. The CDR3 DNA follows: TGTGCCAGCAGATTCTCGGGACAGGGAGGTTCACCCCTCCACTTT. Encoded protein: CASRFSGQGGSPLHF.

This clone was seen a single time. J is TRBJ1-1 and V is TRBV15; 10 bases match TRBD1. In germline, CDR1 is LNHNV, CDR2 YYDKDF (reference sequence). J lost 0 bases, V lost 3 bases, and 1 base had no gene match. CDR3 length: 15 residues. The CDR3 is CATSRDRGLNTEAFF. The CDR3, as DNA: TGTGCCACCAGCAGGGACAGGGGGTTGAACACTGAAGCTTTCTTT. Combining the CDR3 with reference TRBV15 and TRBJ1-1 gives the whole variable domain DAMVIQNPRYQVTQFGKPVTLSCSQTLNHNVMYWYQQKSSQAPKLLFHYYDKDFNNEADTPDNFQSRRPNTSFCFLDIRSPGLGDTAMYLCATSRDRGLNTEAFFGQGTRLTVV.